This T cell receptor beta chain was found in a study of T-cell reconstitution after alpha-beta-depleted transplantation in children (dated by TCRdb to 2016 to 2017). Background for the entire study: The study quantitatively tracked T-cell immune reconstitution after TCRalphabeta/CD19-depleted allogeneic hematopoietic cell transplantation in children using TCR repertoire profiling.

V drops 0 bases and J drops 0 bases, leaving 7 bases in between. The CDR3, cysteine through phenylalanine, is 15 amino acids long. The CDR3 DNA has 45 bases and is translated from base 1. The germline V gene sets CDR1 to KGHSH and CDR2 to LQKENI. What the research found in general, with its limitations: The apparently early alphabetaT-cell count recovery about two months after transplant was reportedly dependent on only several hundred rapidly expanded clones derived from non-depleted graft cells. In some patients, the high TCRbeta diversity seen at day 60 was put down to recipient T cells and intrathymic progenitors that had survived conditioning. The frequencies of hyperexpanded clones fell over the following months, and after one year, T-cell counts and TCRbeta diversity were mostly attributed to newly produced T cells.

Preparation of the library involved PCR. Sequencing was performed on an Illumina HiSeq 2500. To normalize quantification of the TCRbeta repertoire, the TCR libraries were built with molecular barcoding that relied on unique molecular identifiers. TCRdb reprocessing: public reads trimmed at Q25 with fastp, clones called with MiXCR, in-frame beta chains kept. When rows share a CDR3 protein, they turn into one entry using the most common DNA and genes. Counted in this sample were 500,000 to 650,000 distinct CDR3 sequences; about an eighth of them appeared once. 11% to 15% of the sample belongs to the ten largest clones. This clonotype occurred a few times. Its antigen is not yet known. Base qualities are not at hand, and no much larger clone is one base apart. The treatment or condition label of this sample denotes: allogeneic hematopoietic cell transplantation with graft depleted of TCRalphabeta T cells and CD19 B cells. The children who served as transplant recipients had been given grafts of TCRalphabeta/CD19-depleted allogeneic hematopoietic cells.

The material was PBMCs, mostly from graft donor cells, obtained 180 days after TCRalphabeta/CD19-depleted stem cell transplant. The TCR was taken from a female patient younger than 10 who had a stem cell transplant for aplastic anemia, so the T cells may come from the graft donor. The chain couples TRBV18 to TRBJ2-3; the D gene is not confidently resolved. CDR3 protein: CASSPPRTSTDTQYF. The sequenced DNA: TGTGCCAGCTCACCACCTCGAACTAGCACAGATACGCAGTATTTT.